These T cell receptor beta chains were read from a single sample in a study of blood T cell repertoires in COVID-19. Sequencing used immunoSEQ multiplex PCR; TCRdb keeps in-frame clones, though not all of them. This table holds roughly 230,000 clones, around four fifths found once. Sequenced material: peripheral blood. The receptors were gathered from a woman between 55 and 75 years old with active or convalescent COVID-19. CDR3s include the opening cysteine and the closing phenylalanine or tryptophan. The D gene is left open where the match is weak. Size is stated for part of the rows, as once, few or many counts, or as a class when the clone is expanded.

V: TRBV10-3
D: TRBD1
size: NA
J: TRBJ1-2
DNA: TGTGCCATCAGTGAGTCGAGTCTTGGACAGGGCCATACCTATGGCTACACCTTC
CDR3: CAISESSLGQGHTYGYTF

V: TRBV6-5
D: TRBD2
size: NA
J: TRBJ2-1
DNA: TGTGCCAGCAGTACTAGCGGGGACAATGAGCAGTTCTTC
CDR3: CASSTSGDNEQFF

V: TRBV7-2
D: TRBD2
size: NA
J: TRBJ2-1
DNA: TGTGCCAGCAGCTTAGTCGGGGGGGCTAGCGGGAGGACCTACAATGAGCAGTTCTTC
CDR3: CASSLVGGASGRTYNEQFF

V: TRBV7-9
D: NA
size: NA
J: TRBJ2-5
DNA: TGTGCCAGCAGCAGAACTAGCACGGGGGAGACCCAGTACTTC
CDR3: CASSRTSTGETQYF

V: TRBV7-9
D: NA
size: NA
J: TRBJ1-4
DNA: TGTGCCAGCAGCTTAGATGGGGGCGCCGGCGAAAAACTGTTTTTT
CDR3: CASSLDGGAGEKLFF

V: TRBV7-2
D: TRBD2
size: NA
J: TRBJ2-7
DNA: TGTGCCAGCAGCCTTCAGCGGGAGTACGAGCAGTACTTC
CDR3: CASSLQREYEQYF

V: TRBV7-8
D: TRBD1
size: NA
J: TRBJ2-3
DNA: TGTGCCAGCAGCCGACAGGGGGCAGATACGCAGTATTTT
CDR3: CASSRQGADTQYF

V: TRBV12-3/TRBV12-4
D: NA
size: once
J: TRBJ2-5
DNA: TGTGCCAGCAGTTTAGGGGGCCCGCGGTACTTC
CDR3: CASSLGGPRYF

V: TRBV12-3/TRBV12-4
D: NA
size: NA
J: TRBJ2-7
DNA: TGTGCCAGCAGTTTAGCGTCCGGGGGCGAGCAGTACTTC
CDR3: CASSLASGGEQYF

V: TRBV19
D: TRBD2
size: NA
J: TRBJ2-1
DNA: TGTGCCAGTAGTATCAAAGCCCGGGAGGCCCATGAGCAGTTCTTC
CDR3: CASSIKAREAHEQFF

V: TRBV5-6
D: TRBD1
size: NA
J: TRBJ2-7
DNA: TGTGCCAGCAGCTACCGGGACAGGGCCTCCTACGAGCAGTACTTC
CDR3: CASSYRDRASYEQYF

V: TRBV6-5
D: NA
size: NA
J: TRBJ1-2
DNA: TGTGCCAGCAGTTATGACAGGTTGGGTGACTATGGCTACACCTTC
CDR3: CASSYDRLGDYGYTF

V: TRBV5-1
D: NA
size: NA
J: TRBJ1-2
DNA: TGCGCCAGCAGCTTGGATGTTCTCACCTTC
CDR3: CASSLDVLTF

V: TRBV15
D: NA
size: NA
J: TRBJ1-2
DNA: TGTGCCACCAGCAGAGACTATACAGCAGGGTTAGGGGACTATGGCTACACCTTC
CDR3: CATSRDYTAGLGDYGYTF

V: TRBV29-1
D: TRBD2
size: NA
J: TRBJ2-5
DNA: TGCAGCGTTGAAGGTCAGGGACTAGCGGGAGCCCAAGAGACCCAGTACTTC
CDR3: CSVEGQGLAGAQETQYF

V: TRBV2
D: NA
size: few
J: TRBJ2-7
DNA: TGTGCCAGCAGGCCAGGCCCTTCTTACGAGCAGTACTTC
CDR3: CASRPGPSYEQYF

V: TRBV10-3
D: TRBD1
size: once
J: TRBJ1-2
DNA: TGTGCCATCAGTGAGTCCAGGACAGGGGACTATGGCTACACCTTC
CDR3: CAISESRTGDYGYTF